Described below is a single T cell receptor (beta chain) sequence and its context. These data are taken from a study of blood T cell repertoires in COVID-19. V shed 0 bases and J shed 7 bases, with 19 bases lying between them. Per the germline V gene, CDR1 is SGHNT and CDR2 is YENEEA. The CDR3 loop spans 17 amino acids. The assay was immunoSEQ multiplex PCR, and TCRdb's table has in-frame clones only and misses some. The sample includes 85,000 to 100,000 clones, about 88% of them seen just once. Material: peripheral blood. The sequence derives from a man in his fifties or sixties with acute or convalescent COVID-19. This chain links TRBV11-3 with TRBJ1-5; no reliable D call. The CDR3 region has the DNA TGTGCCAGCAGCTTAGATCTTGGGGTGACTACCGTGCAGCCCCAGCATTTT. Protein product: CASSLDLGVTTVQPQHF.